One and the same sample provided the 20 T cell receptor beta chains below, sequenced in a study of blood T cell repertoires in COVID-19. The protocol was immunoSEQ multiplex PCR, while the TCRdb copy is restricted to in-frame clones and leaves out a portion. Seen here are 35,000 to 50,000 clones, 80% to 95% observed once, and the top ten hold over 2%. Sample: peripheral blood. Receptors were obtained from a man aged 50-59 years with active COVID-19.

CDR3 in amino acids: CASSYSLLGAYEQYF. The CDR3 DNA reads as TGTGCCAGCAGTTACTCTCTGTTGGGAGCTTACGAGCAGTACTTC. The rearrangement uses TRBV6-5 and TRBJ2-7; possible D gene TRBD2, 5 bases. V was cut by 0 bases and J by 4 bases, with 13 bases left in between. The germline V gene encodes CDR1 MNHEY and CDR2 SVGAGI. This CDR3 spans 15 amino acids.

In this sample, this clone turned up a few times. The chain carries TRBV5-1 and TRBJ2-3, with D tentatively TRBD2 (5 bases). The V and J ends lost 0 bases and 7 bases respectively, with 9 bases between them. Germline V CDR1 and CDR2: SGHRS, YFSETQ. This CDR3 spans 13 amino acids. The CDR3 DNA follows: TGCGCCAGCAGCTTGGGAGGGATGAATACGCAGTATTTT. This sequence encodes CASSLGGMNTQYF.

The rearrangement links TRBV5-1 to TRBJ2-6, with 7 bases matching TRBD1. After removal of 5 bases from V and 1 base from J, the junction contained 9 bases not matched to a gene. The CDR3 loop spans 17 amino acids. The germline gives CDR1 SGHRS, CDR2 YFSETQ. For the CDR3, the DNA is TGCGCCAGCAGTTTACCGCTACAGGGGTCTGGGGCCAACGTCCTGACTTTC. This codes for CASSLPLQGSGANVLTF.

This clone has just one count. This rearrangement joins TRBV30 to TRBJ2-4; 11 positions match TRBD2. The germline V gene has CDR1 GTSNPN and CDR2 SVGIG (reference sequence). The V gene end was trimmed by 2 bases and the J gene end by 2 bases; junction bases not matched to a gene: 5. The CDR3 is 16 residues long. CDR3 in DNA: TGTGCCTGGAGTCCCGGACTAGCGGGTCCCAAAAACATTCAGTACTTC. Amino acids: CAWSPGLAGPKNIQYF.

The gene calls are TRBV3-1 (or the pseudogene TRBV3-2) and TRBJ1-6; D unresolved. Germline V CDR1 and CDR2: LGHDT, YNNKEL (reference sequence). There are 12 residues in the CDR3. The ends were cut back, 1 base at V and 9 bases at J, with 4 bases in the middle. CDR3 sequence: CASSQGVSPLHF. The CDR3 DNA follows: TGTGCCAGCAGCCAAGGAGTTTCACCCCTCCACTTT.

The CDR3 reads CASSSRGKAYTIYF. The CDR3 region has the DNA TGTGCCAGCAGCAGCAGGGGGAAGGCTTACACCATATATTTT. This sequence joins TRBV3-1 (or the pseudogene TRBV3-2) and TRBJ1-3; TRBD1 matches at 7 bases. With V trimmed by 5 bases and J by 8 bases, 9 bases remained unmatched. This CDR3 spans 14 amino acids. Germline V gives CDR1 LGHDT, CDR2 YNNKEL (reference sequence).

About this clone: The sample carries other DNA sequences with the same CDR3. The V call is TRBV18, the J call TRBJ1-1; perhaps TRBD1 as D (5 bases). Germline loops: CDR1 KGHSH, CDR2 LQKENI. This CDR3 is built from 13 residues. Deletions cut 4 bases from V and 1 base from J, with 7 bases between. The CDR3 DNA follows: TGTGCCAGCTCACTCGACAGGAACACTGAAGCTTTCTTT. Translation gives CASSLDRNTEAFF.

This clone was observed once. The rearrangement uses TRBV2 and TRBJ1-1, with D perhaps matching TRBD1 (5 bases). Trimming took off 6 bases at V and 1 base at J, with 18 bases between the two ends. This CDR3 is 16 amino acids long. From germline, CDR1 is SNHLY and CDR2 FYNNEI. The CDR3 here is CASRAQVGGGNTEAFF. The CDR3 coding sequence is TGTGCCAGCAGGGCCCAGGTTGGGGGGGGGAACACTGAAGCTTTCTTT.

This clone appeared a few times. The chain recombines TRBV5-4 with TRBJ2-7, with 10 bases identical to TRBD1. After removal of 3 bases from V and 2 bases from J, the junction contained 2 bases not matched to a gene. Germline V gene sequence: CDR1 SGHNT, CDR2 YYREEE (reference sequence). This CDR3 has 14 amino acids. Here the CDR3 DNA reads TGTGCCAGCAGCTGGGGACAGGGGACCTACGAGCAGTACTTC. This codes for CASSWGQGTYEQYF.

V gene TRBV9 combines with J gene TRBJ1-3; D is unclear. The CDR3 covers 19 residues. CDR1 and CDR2 from the germline V gene are SGDLS and YYNGEE. V was cut by 1 base and J by 2 bases, with 22 bases left in between. CDR3 sequence reads: CASSVQPGGSGYTGNTIYF. DNA of the CDR3: TGTGCCAGCAGCGTACAGCCTGGAGGGTCAGGCTACACTGGAAACACCATATATTTT.

The gene calls are TRBV7-3 and TRBJ2-1; no clear D gene. Trimming took off 4 bases at V and 9 bases at J, with 16 bases between the two ends. Per the germline V gene, CDR1 is SGHTA and CDR2 is FQGTGA. The CDR3 is made up of 14 amino acids. CDR3 DNA sequence: TGTGCCAGCAGCTCGTCCGTCAGTATGTCTGAGCAGTTCTTC. Translation: CASSSSVSMSEQFF.

V gene TRBV5-1 combines with J gene TRBJ2-3, with 10 bases that match TRBD2. The CDR3 has 16 residues. Germline V gene data show CDR1 as SGHRS and CDR2 as YFSETQ. Trimming removed 0 bases from V and 5 bases from J; junction bases left unmatched: 6. The CDR3 DNA sequence: TGCGCCAGCAGCTTGGCGGAGCTAGCGGGAGTAGATACGCAGTATTTT. Translation gives CASSLAELAGVDTQYF.

This chain joins TRBV6-1 and TRBJ2-1; 10 nucleotides match TRBD2. The CDR3 runs 17 residues. V shed 3 bases and J 7 bases; nucleotides not matched to a gene: 12. Germline CDR1 MNHNS, CDR2 SASEGT. In DNA form, the CDR3 reads TGTGCCAGCAGTGACCAACCGACTAGCGGGCCCAGGAATGAGCAGTTCTTC. Its protein product is CASSDQPTSGPRNEQFF.

This clone came up a few times. The chain couples TRBV7-2 to TRBJ1-2; D is uncertain. Deletions cut 2 bases from V and 4 bases from J, with 11 bases between. The germline gives CDR1 SGHTA, CDR2 FQGNSA. The CDR3 spans 14 residues. CDR3: CASSLSPGSYGYTF. The CDR3 DNA reads as TGTGCCAGCAGCTTAAGTCCAGGCTCCTATGGCTACACCTTC.

The V gene is TRBV6-4, the J gene TRBJ1-2; 9 bases map to TRBD1. The V gene's germline CDR1 is MRHNA and CDR2 SNTAGT. Trimming removed 5 bases from V and 2 bases from J; junction bases left unmatched: 3. The CDR3 covers 14 residues. CDR3 nucleotides: TGTGCCAGCAGTATGGACAGGGGCAACTATGGCTACACCTTC. This codes for CASSMDRGNYGYTF.

The CDR3 bases are TGTGCCAGCTCACTACCTAGTCGCTATGAGCAGTTCTTC. Translated: CASSLPSRYEQFF. This sequence joins TRBV18 and TRBJ2-1; D uncertain. Germline V gene sequence: CDR1 KGHSH, CDR2 LQKENI. The V end was cut by 4 bases, the J end by 8 bases, with 12 bases between. This CDR3 is 13 amino acids long.

CDR3 nucleotides: TGTGCCAGTACCCCACCTGGGGGGGCAAGAAACACCATATATTTT. Translated, it gives CASTPPGGARNTIYF. The chain links TRBV19 to TRBJ1-3; possibly TRBD1 for D (6 bases). Germline V gene data show CDR1 as LNHDA and CDR2 as SQIVND (reference sequence). Trimming took off 7 bases at V and 5 bases at J, with 18 bases between the two ends. CDR3 size: 15 residues.

This chain connects TRBV5-1 to TRBJ2-3; D is perhaps TRBD1 (6 bases). Germline CDR1 and CDR2: SGHRS and YFSETQ. V was cut by 0 bases and J by 2 bases, with 10 bases left in between. This CDR3 region has 15 residues. CDR3 bases: TGCGCCAGCAGCTTGGGTGGACAGACCACAGATACGCAGTATTTT. Translated, it gives CASSLGGQTTDTQYF.

This clone was detected only a few times. A read error may account for a junction end that differs from germline. This rearrangement joins TRBV6-4 to TRBJ2-2; maybe TRBD2 (6 bases). The length of the CDR3 is 14 residues. In germline, CDR1 is MRHNA, CDR2 SNTAGT. Here the CDR3 reads CASSAGGNPGELFF. The DNA for the CDR3 is TGTGCCAGCAGTGCCGGAGGGAACCCCGGGGAGCTGTTTTTT.

Only one count was recorded for this clone. V is TRBV27 and J is TRBJ2-7, with 12 bases fitting TRBD2. Germline V lookup: CDR1 MNHEY, CDR2 SMNVEV (reference sequence). V was pared by 1 base and J by 3 bases, with 13 bases of the junction left unmatched. The CDR3 has 19 amino acids. CDR3 loop: CASSLFPSGRAGDIYEQYF. The DNA for the CDR3 is TGTGCCAGCAGTTTATTTCCTAGCGGGAGGGCCGGGGATATCTACGAGCAGTACTTC.